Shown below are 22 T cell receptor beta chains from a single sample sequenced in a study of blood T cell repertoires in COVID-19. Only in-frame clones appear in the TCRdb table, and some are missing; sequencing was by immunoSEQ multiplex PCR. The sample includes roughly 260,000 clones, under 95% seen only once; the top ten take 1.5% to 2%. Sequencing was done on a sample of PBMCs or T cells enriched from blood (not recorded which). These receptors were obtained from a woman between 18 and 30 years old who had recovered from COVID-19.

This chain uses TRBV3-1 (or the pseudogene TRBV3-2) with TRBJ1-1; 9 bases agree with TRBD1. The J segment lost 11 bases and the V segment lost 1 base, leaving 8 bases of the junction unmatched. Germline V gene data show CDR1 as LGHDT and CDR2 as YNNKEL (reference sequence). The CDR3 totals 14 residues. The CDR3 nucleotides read TGTGCCAGCAGCCAAGGGGCCTCACAGGGGGCGGCTTTCTTT. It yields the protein CASSQGASQGAAFF.

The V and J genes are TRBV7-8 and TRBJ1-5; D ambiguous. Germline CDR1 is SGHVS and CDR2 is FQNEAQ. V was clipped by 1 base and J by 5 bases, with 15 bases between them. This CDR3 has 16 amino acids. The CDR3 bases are TGTGCCAGCAGCTTAGTACGTTCGGGTGCGCATCAGCCCCAGCATTTT. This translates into CASSLVRSGAHQPQHF.

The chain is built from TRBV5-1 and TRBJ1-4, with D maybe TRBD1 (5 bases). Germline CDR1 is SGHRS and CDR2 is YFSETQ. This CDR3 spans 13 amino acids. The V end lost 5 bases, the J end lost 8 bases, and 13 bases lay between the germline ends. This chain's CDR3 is CASSVPGEEKLFF. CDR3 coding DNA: TGCGCCAGCAGTGTCCCGGGGGAAGAAAAACTGTTTTTT.

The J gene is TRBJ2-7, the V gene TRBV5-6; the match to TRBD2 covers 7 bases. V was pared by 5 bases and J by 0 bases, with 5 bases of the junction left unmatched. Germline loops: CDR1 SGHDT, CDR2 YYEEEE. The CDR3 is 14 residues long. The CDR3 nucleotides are TGTGCCAGCAGTCGGCGCGGGAGCTCCTACGAGCAGTACTTC. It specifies CASSRRGSSYEQYF.

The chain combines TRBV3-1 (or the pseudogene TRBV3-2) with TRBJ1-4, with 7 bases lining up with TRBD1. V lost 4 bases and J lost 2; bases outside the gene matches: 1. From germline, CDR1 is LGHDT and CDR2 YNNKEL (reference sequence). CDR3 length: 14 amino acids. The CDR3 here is CASSRRGTNEKLFF. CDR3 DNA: TGTGCCAGCAGCCGCAGGGGGACTAATGAAAAACTGTTTTTT.

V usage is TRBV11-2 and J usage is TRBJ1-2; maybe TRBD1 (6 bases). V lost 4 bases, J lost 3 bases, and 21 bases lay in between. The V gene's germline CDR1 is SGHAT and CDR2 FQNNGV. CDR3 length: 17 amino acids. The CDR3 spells CASSSTPYRETDYGYTF. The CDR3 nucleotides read TGTGCCAGCAGCTCAACCCCATACAGGGAGACGGACTATGGCTACACCTTC. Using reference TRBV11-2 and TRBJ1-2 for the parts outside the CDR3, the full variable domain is EAGVAQSPRYKIIEKRQSVAFWCNPISGHATLYWYQQILGQGPKLLIQFQNNGVVDDSQLPKDRFSAERLKGVDSTLKIQPAKLEDSAVYLCASSSTPYRETDYGYTFGSGTRLTVV.

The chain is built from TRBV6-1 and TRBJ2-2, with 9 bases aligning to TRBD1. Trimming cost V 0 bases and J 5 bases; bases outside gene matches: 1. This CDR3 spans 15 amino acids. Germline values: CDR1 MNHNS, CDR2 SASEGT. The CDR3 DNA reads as TGTGCCAGCAGTGAAGCGGGGACAGGGACCGGGGAGCTGTTTTTT. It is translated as CASSEAGTGTGELFF.

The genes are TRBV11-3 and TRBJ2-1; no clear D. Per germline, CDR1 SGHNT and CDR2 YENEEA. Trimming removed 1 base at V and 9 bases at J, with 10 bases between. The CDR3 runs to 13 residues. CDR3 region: CASSLAGFGEQFF. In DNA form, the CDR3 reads TGTGCCAGCAGCTTAGCCGGTTTCGGTGAGCAGTTCTTC.

DNA for the CDR3: TGTGCCAGCAGCCTGAACAGGGACACTGAAGCTTTCTTT. This encodes CASSLNRDTEAFF. The J gene is TRBJ1-1, the V gene TRBV7-9; a possible D gene is TRBD1 (6 bases). The CDR3 has 13 amino acids. Looked up from germline, CDR1 is SEHNR and CDR2 is FQNEAQ (reference sequence). Between the trimmed V and J ends, which lost 5 bases and 3 bases, there was a span of 10 bases. Complete variable domain (other parts from reference TRBV7-9 and TRBJ1-1): DTGVSQNPRHKITKRGQNVTFRCDPISEHNRLYWYRQTLGQGPEFLTYFQNEAQLEKSRLLSDRFSAERPKGSFSTLEIQRTEQGDSAMYLCASSLNRDTEAFFGQGTRLTVV.

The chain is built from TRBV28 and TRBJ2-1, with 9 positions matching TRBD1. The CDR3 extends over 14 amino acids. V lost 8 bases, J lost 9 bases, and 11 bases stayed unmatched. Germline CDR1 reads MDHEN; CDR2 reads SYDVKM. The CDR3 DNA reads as TGTGCCAGCCGCACAGGGGGCCAAGTCGGTGAGCAGTTCTTC. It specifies CASRTGGQVGEQFF.

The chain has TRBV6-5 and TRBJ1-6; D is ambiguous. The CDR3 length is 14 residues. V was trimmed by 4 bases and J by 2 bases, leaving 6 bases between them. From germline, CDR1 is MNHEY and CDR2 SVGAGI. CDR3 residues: CASSSGPYNSPLHF. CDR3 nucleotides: TGTGCCAGCAGTTCGGGTCCCTATAATTCACCCCTCCACTTT.

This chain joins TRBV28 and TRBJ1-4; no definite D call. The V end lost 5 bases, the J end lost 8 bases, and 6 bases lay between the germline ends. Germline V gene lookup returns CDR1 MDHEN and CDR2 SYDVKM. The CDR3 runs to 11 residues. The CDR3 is CASSGEEKLFF. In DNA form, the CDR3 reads TGTGCCAGCAGTGGGGAGGAAAAACTGTTTTTT.

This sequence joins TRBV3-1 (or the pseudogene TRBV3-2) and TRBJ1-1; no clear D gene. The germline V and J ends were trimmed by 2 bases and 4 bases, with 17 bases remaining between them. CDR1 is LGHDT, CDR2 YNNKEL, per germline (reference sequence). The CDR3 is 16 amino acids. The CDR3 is CASSQQVLRLGTEAFF. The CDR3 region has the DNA TGTGCCAGCAGCCAACAGGTACTGCGTCTGGGCACTGAAGCTTTCTTT.

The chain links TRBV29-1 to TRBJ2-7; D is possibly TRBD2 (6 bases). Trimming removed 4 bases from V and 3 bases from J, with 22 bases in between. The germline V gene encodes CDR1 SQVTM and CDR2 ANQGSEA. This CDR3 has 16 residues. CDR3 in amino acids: CSVAPSLLALNYEQYF. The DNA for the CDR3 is TGCAGCGTTGCTCCTTCACTACTAGCCCTAAACTACGAGCAGTACTTC.

CDR3 nucleotide sequence: TGCGCCAGCAGCTCCACCGGGACTCGCTCGGTGCGGGAGCTGTTTTTT. Its protein product is CASSSTGTRSVRELFF. V gene TRBV5-1 combines with J gene TRBJ2-2; weak D call: TRBD2 (6 bases). The germline V gene encodes CDR1 SGHRS and CDR2 YFSETQ. V was pared by 3 bases and J by 9 bases, with 21 bases between. This CDR3 region has 16 residues.

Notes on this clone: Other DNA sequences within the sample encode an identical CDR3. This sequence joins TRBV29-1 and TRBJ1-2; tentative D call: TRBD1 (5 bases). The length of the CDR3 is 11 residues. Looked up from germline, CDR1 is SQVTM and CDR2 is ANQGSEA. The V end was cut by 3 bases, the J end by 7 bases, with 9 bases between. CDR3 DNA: TGCAGCGTTGAGGGGCGGGGTGGCTACACCTTC. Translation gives CSVEGRGGYTF.

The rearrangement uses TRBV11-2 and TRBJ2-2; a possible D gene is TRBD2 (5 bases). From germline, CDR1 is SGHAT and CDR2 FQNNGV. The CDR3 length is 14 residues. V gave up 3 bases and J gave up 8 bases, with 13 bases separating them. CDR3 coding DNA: TGTGCCAGCAGCTTTGTTGAGGGTTTTGGGGAGCTGTTTTTT. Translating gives CASSFVEGFGELFF.

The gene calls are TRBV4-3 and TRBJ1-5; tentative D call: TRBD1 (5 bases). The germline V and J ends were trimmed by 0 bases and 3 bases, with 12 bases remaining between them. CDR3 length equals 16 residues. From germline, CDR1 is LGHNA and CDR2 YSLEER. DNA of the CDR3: TGCGCCAGCAGCCAAGATCGGTGGGGCTACAATCAGCCCCAGCATTTT. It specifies CASSQDRWGYNQPQHF.

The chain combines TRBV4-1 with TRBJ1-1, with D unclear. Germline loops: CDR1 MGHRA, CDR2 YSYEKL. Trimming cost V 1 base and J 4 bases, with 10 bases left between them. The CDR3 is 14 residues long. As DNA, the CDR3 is TGCGCCAGCAGCCAAGGGCATGAGGGCACTGAAGCTTTCTTT. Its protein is CASSQGHEGTEAFF.

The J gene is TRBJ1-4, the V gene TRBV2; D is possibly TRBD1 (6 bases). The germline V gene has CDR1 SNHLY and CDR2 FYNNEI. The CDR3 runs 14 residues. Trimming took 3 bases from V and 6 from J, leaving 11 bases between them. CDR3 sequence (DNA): TGTGCCAGCAGTGAGGGGGGGCGATATGAAAAACTGTTTTTT. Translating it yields CASSEGGRYEKLFF.

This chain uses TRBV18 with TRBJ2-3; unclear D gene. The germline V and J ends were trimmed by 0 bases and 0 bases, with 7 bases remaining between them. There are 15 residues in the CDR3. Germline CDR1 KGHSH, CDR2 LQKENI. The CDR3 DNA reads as TGTGCCAGCTCACCACCGGGCAGAAGCACAGATACGCAGTATTTT. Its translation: CASSPPGRSTDTQYF.

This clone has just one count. CDR3 nucleotides: TGTGCCAGCAGTGACGGGAGGTCTGTTAATCAGCCCCAGCATTTT. This sequence encodes CASSDGRSVNQPQHF. The V gene is TRBV2, the J gene TRBJ1-5; D not resolved. The CDR3 sequence is 15 residues long. Germline loops: CDR1 SNHLY, CDR2 FYNNEI. The V and J ends lost 3 bases and 4 bases respectively, with 13 bases between them.